This TCR beta chain is drawn from a study of T cells after posttransplantation cyclophosphamide. General study results and limits: TRB overlap between skin or GI tissue T cells and blood was limited.

Measured with immunoSEQ multiplex PCR; TCRdb has only the in-frame clones, and not every one. This sample carries tens of thousands of clones, none of them present only once. This clone came up a few times. What it binds is unknown. The clonotype was recovered from a man aged 45-65 years in good health, CMV-negative, and a related stem cell transplant donor. The sequencing input was PBMCs.

The CDR3 spells CASSQEIQGDRAKWELFF. DNA of the CDR3: TGCGCCAGCAGCCAAGAGATCCAGGGGGACAGGGCCAAGTGGGAGCTGTTTTTT. The V gene is TRBV4-3, the J gene TRBJ2-2; TRBD1 matches 9 bases. The CDR3 has 18 amino acids. CDR1 and CDR2 (germline): LGHNA, YSLEER. Trimming cost V 0 bases and J 9 bases; bases outside gene matches: 14.